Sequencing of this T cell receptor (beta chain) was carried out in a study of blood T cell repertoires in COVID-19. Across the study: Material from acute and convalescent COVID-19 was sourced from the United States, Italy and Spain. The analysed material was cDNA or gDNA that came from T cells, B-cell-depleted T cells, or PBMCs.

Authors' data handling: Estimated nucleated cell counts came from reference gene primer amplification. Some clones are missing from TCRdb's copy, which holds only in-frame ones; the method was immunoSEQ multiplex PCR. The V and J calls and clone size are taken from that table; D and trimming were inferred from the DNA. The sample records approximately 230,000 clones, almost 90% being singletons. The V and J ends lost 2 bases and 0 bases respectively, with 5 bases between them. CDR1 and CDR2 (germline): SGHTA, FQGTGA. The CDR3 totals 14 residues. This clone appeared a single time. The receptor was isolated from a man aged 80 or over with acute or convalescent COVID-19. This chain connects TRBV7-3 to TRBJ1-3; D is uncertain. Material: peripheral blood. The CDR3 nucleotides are TGTGCCAGCAGCTTAGGGCCCTCTGGAAACACCATATATTTT. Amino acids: CASSLGPSGNTIYF.